This entry concerns a single TCR beta chain. Its antigen remains unidentified. This sample was included in a study of CD8 T cells in ankylosing spondylitis. Trimming left V 2 bases short and J 9 bases short, with 8 bases between. Germline V gene lookup returns CDR1 SGHDN and CDR2 FVKESK. CDR3 length: 12 amino acids. Overall study results and limits: The disease-linked clones had a CD8+ phenotype and low blood frequencies. Disease-linked clones reportedly concentrated significantly in matched ankylosing spondylitis synovial fluid.

Libraries of TCR beta came from quantitative 5'-RACE with molecular barcodes. TCRdb analysed the 5' RACE reads with MiXCR anew, one entry per CDR3 protein. In the table there are just over 300,000 distinct CDR3 sequences, roughly 20% of which are singletons. This sequence joins TRBV14 and TRBJ2-1; D unresolved. The receptor's source is a female donor with ankylosing spondylitis or in good health (not recorded which). Sequencing used blood, either unsorted or a sorted T cell fraction (not recorded which). The DNA of the CDR3 is TGTGCCAGCAGCCAACAACTGGGTGAGCAGTTCTTC. Amino acid sequence: CASSQQLGEQFF. The full variable domain, completed using reference TRBV14 and TRBJ2-1, is EAGVTQFPSHSVIEKGQTVTLRCDPISGHDNLYWYRRVMGKEIKFLLHFVKESKQDESGMPNNRFLAERTGGTYSTLKVQPAELEDSGVYFCASSQQLGEQFFGPGTRLTVL.